What follows are 22 T cell receptor beta chains derived from one specimen sequenced in a study of shared clonotypes between healthy human individuals. Using immunoSEQ multiplex PCR, the repertoire was profiled, and TCRdb retains in-frame clones only, with some absent. The table records 850,000 to 1,200,000 clones, approximately 70% of them present only once. Sequences were obtained from memory CD4+ T cells sorted from blood. The subset denotes: CD45RA-negative fraction. These receptors all stem from a man aged 18 to 30 in good health.

This clone is a singleton in its sample. The chain links TRBV20-1 to TRBJ2-3; D gene uncertain. The germline gives CDR1 DFQATT, CDR2 SNEGSKA (reference sequence). The CDR3 runs to 11 residues. Trimming removed 7 bases from V and 7 bases from J, with 12 bases in between. CDR3 loop: CSVAWVNTQYF. The DNA of the CDR3 is TGCAGTGTTGCGTGGGTGAATACGCAGTATTTT.

Only one count was recorded for this clone. The chain combines TRBV6-1 with TRBJ1-4; D is unresolved. The CDR3 extends over 13 amino acids. CDR1 and CDR2 (germline): MNHNS, SASEGT. The V and J ends lost 2 bases and 14 bases respectively, with 15 bases between them. The DNA for the CDR3 is TGTGCCAGCAGTGAAATACAGCTCCATAGGCTGTTTTTT. It is translated as CASSEIQLHRLFF.

V usage is TRBV5-6 and J usage is TRBJ2-1; 12 bases align to TRBD2. The germline V gene has CDR1 SGHDT and CDR2 YYEEEE. The V segment lost 4 bases and the J segment 6 bases; nucleotides outside the gene matches: 5. The CDR3 runs to 15 residues. The CDR3 is CASSGTSGPPNEQFF. CDR3 nucleotides: TGTGCCAGCAGCGGGACTAGCGGGCCGCCCAATGAGCAGTTCTTC. Together with reference TRBV5-6 and TRBJ2-1, the CDR3 gives the full variable domain: DAGVTQSPTHLIKTRGQQVTLRCSPKSGHDTVSWYQQALGQGPQFIFQYYEEEERQRGNFPDRFSGHQFPNYSSELNVNALLLGDSALYLCASSGTSGPPNEQFFGPGTRLTVL.

The CDR3 DNA reads TGTGCCAGCAGTAGGCAGGGGCGCAATGAGCAGTTCTTC. It codes for CASSRQGRNEQFF. The V call is TRBV25-1, the J call TRBJ2-1; maybe TRBD1 (6 bases). The germline gives CDR1 MGHDK, CDR2 SYGVNS. The CDR3 is 13 residues long. Trimming stripped 5 bases from V and 6 bases from J, with 11 bases between.

This clone showed up just once. The sample holds other DNA sequences that translate to the same CDR3. V gene TRBV7-9 combines with J gene TRBJ1-2; D call uncertain. This CDR3 comprises 14 residues. V was shortened by 2 bases and J by 2 bases, with 9 bases between the two germline ends. Germline loops: CDR1 SEHNR, CDR2 FQNEAQ (reference sequence). CDR3 sequence reads: CASSLLGSNYGYTF. In DNA, the CDR3 is TGTGCCAGCAGCTTATTAGGCAGCAACTATGGCTACACCTTC.

This clone was detected only a few times. The chain links TRBV13 to TRBJ2-7, with D perhaps matching TRBD1 or TRBD2 (5 bases each). The CDR3 extends over 15 amino acids. The germline gives CDR1 PRHDT, CDR2 FYEKMQ (reference sequence). V was trimmed by 0 bases and J by 9 bases, leaving 18 bases between them. In DNA, the CDR3 is TGTGCCAGCAGCTTAGGCGAGGGGAACATAGTGGGGCAGTACTTC. This sequence encodes CASSLGEGNIVGQYF.

V is TRBV4-1 and J is TRBJ1-1; a possible D gene is TRBD1 (5 bases). With 6 bases removed from V and 0 bases from J, the gap between germline ends came to 23 bases. The CDR3 runs 18 residues. CDR1 MGHRA and CDR2 YSYEKL come from the germline V gene. The CDR3 DNA reads as TGCGCCAGCAGTCCCCAGATTCAGGGACTTGATATGAACACTGAAGCTTTCTTT. Its translation: CASSPQIQGLDMNTEAFF.

This chain links TRBV5-6 with TRBJ1-5, with D possibly matching TRBD1 (6 bases). V was pared by 0 bases and J by 3 bases, with 13 bases between. CDR3 length equals 16 residues. Germline loops: CDR1 SGHDT, CDR2 YYEEEE. CDR3 coding DNA: TGTGCCAGCAGCTTGGCGTCCGGGGGCCCCAATCAGCCCCAGCATTTT. Protein product: CASSLASGGPNQPQHF.

The rearrangement uses TRBV28 and TRBJ2-7, with D unresolved. V was pared by 4 bases and J by 0 bases, with 13 bases between. The length of the CDR3 is 15 residues. The germline V gene has CDR1 MDHEN and CDR2 SYDVKM. The CDR3 DNA sequence: TGTGCCAGCAGTTCCTCGACCGAAGGCTCCTACGAGCAGTACTTC. It encodes CASSSSTEGSYEQYF.

This clone was counted a few times. J is TRBJ1-2 and V is TRBV28; D gene uncertain. The germline V gene has CDR1 MDHEN and CDR2 SYDVKM. Trimming stripped 6 bases from V and 0 bases from J, with 14 bases between. The CDR3 totals 15 residues. The CDR3 DNA sequence: TGTGCCAGCAGCCGGACGTACGTGGCTAACTATGGCTACACCTTC. Its protein is CASSRTYVANYGYTF.

The sample holds a few counts of this clone. The chain has TRBV7-2 and TRBJ1-6; D uncertain. V was pared by 2 bases and J by 9 bases, with 14 bases between. The CDR3 runs to 15 residues. The germline gives CDR1 SGHTA, CDR2 FQGNSA. The CDR3 DNA is TGTGCCAGCAGCTTATACGAGGTTCCGCGTTCACCCCTCCACTTT. This codes for CASSLYEVPRSPLHF.

The rearrangement links TRBV6-5 to TRBJ1-4; 7 bases map to TRBD1. The CDR3 covers 15 residues. Trimming removed 0 bases from V and 8 bases from J; junction bases left unmatched: 6. Germline V lookup: CDR1 MNHEY, CDR2 SVGAGI. The CDR3 protein is CASSYSNRGSEKLFF. The CDR3, as DNA: TGTGCCAGCAGTTACTCAAACAGGGGTAGCGAAAAACTGTTTTTT.

This chain links TRBV6-4 with TRBJ2-2; 10 bases are shared with TRBD2. The CDR3 loop spans 16 amino acids. Germline V CDR1 and CDR2: MRHNA, SNTAGT. Unmatched junction bases numbered 3, after V lost 5 bases and J lost 0 bases. CDR3 coding DNA: TGTGCCAGCAGTTTTAGCGGGGGGACGAACACCGGGGAGCTGTTTTTT. It codes for CASSFSGGTNTGELFF.

Here the CDR3 reads CASGRGAQETQYF. The CDR3 DNA reads TGCGCCAGCGGGCGGGGGGCACAAGAGACCCAGTACTTC. J is TRBJ2-5 and V is TRBV4-1; TRBD2 agrees at 8 bases. The CDR3 has 13 amino acids. V lost 8 bases to trimming and J lost 2 bases; unmatched junction nucleotides: 4. Germline CDR1 and CDR2: MGHRA and YSYEKL.

This clone was picked up a small number of times. The chain links TRBV15 to TRBJ2-7, with 9 bases lining up with TRBD1. V gave up 0 bases and J gave up 2 bases; unmatched junction bases: 2. CDR1 LNHNV and CDR2 YYDKDF come from the germline V gene (reference sequence). The CDR3 contains 15 residues. CDR3: CATSREQGATYEQYF. DNA of the CDR3: TGTGCCACCAGCAGAGAACAGGGGGCCACCTACGAGCAGTACTTC. The full variable domain, with the rest looked up from reference TRBV15 and TRBJ2-7, is DAMVIQNPRYQVTQFGKPVTLSCSQTLNHNVMYWYQQKSSQAPKLLFHYYDKDFNNEADTPDNFQSRRPNTSFCFLDIRSPGLGDTAMYLCATSREQGATYEQYFGPGTRLTVT.

On this clone itself: The sample has other DNA sequences that encode this CDR3 too. In DNA form, the CDR3 reads TGCGCCAGCAGCTTGGGACAGGGGCAAGAGACCCAGTACTTC. Its translation is CASSLGQGQETQYF. The J gene is TRBJ2-5, the V gene TRBV5-1, with TRBD1 identical over 8 bases. This CDR3 has 14 amino acids. V lost 0 bases to trimming and J lost 2 bases; unmatched junction nucleotides: 0. Germline CDR1 is SGHRS and CDR2 is YFSETQ.

The chain recombines TRBV10-2 with TRBJ1-4; TRBD1 might be the D (6 bases). The germline V and J ends were trimmed by 1 base and 13 bases, with 16 bases remaining between them. CDR3 length: 14 residues. Germline V gene sequence: CDR1 WSHSY, CDR2 SAAADI. Here the CDR3 reads CASSEWGQPQILFF. CDR3 DNA: TGCGCCAGCAGTGAGTGGGGACAACCTCAGATACTGTTTTTT.

V gene TRBV6-5 combines with J gene TRBJ2-7; 9 bases are a match to TRBD2. V lost 6 bases to trimming and J lost 5 bases; unmatched junction nucleotides: 8. The CDR3 is made up of 14 amino acids. Germline V lookup: CDR1 MNHEY, CDR2 SVGAGI. CDR3 in amino acids: CASRWSGRSNEQYF. DNA for the CDR3: TGTGCCAGCAGATGGAGCGGGAGGTCCAACGAGCAGTACTTC.

The genes are TRBV5-1 and TRBJ2-5, with D possibly TRBD1 on 6 matching bases. V was pared by 4 bases and J by 0 bases, with 13 bases between. Germline values: CDR1 SGHRS, CDR2 YFSETQ. This CDR3 region has 15 residues. CDR3 bases: TGCGCCAGCAGCCCCGGGGACACCTACCAAGAGACCCAGTACTTC. Amino acid sequence: CASSPGDTYQETQYF.

This chain uses TRBV25-1 with TRBJ2-1; perhaps TRBD2 as D (6 bases). CDR1 is MGHDK, CDR2 SYGVNS, per germline. The CDR3 has 17 amino acids. Trimming pared 1 base from V and 3 bases from J, leaving 16 bases between. CDR3 sequence reads: CASSESKRLGIYNEQFF. The CDR3 DNA reads as TGTGCCAGCAGTGAATCGAAAAGACTAGGAATCTACAATGAGCAGTTCTTC.

This clone appeared a few times. The chain has TRBV11-2 and TRBJ2-3, with TRBD2 matching over 7 bases. This CDR3 spans 15 amino acids. Trimming removed 3 bases from V and 3 bases from J; junction bases left unmatched: 6. Germline V gene lookup returns CDR1 SGHAT and CDR2 FQNNGV. The CDR3 bases are TGTGCCAGCAGCTTGGCGGGAGAGTGGACAGATACGCAGTATTTT. Translating gives CASSLAGEWTDTQYF.

This chain connects TRBV19 to TRBJ2-5; the D is unclear. The germline V and J ends were trimmed by 6 bases and 5 bases, with 16 bases remaining between them. The CDR3 is 14 amino acids. Germline V CDR1 and CDR2: LNHDA, SQIVND (reference sequence). CDR3 protein: CASSQTRSGETQYF. For the CDR3, the DNA is TGTGCCAGTAGCCAGACTCGCTCCGGGGAGACCCAGTACTTC.